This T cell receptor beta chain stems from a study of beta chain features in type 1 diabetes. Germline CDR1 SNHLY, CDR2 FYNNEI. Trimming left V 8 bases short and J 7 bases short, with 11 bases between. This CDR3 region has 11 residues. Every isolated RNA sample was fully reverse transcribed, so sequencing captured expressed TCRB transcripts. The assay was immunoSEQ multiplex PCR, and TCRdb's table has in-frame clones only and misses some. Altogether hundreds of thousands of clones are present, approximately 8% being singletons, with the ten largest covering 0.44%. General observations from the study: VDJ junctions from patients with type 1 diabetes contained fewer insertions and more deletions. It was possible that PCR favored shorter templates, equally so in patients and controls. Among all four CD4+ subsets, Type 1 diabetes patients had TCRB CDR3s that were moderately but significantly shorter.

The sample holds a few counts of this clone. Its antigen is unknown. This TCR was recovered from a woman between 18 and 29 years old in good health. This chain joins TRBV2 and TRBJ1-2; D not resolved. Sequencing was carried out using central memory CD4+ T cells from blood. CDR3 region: CASRRLGGYTF. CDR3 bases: TGTGCCAGCCGACGCCTGGGTGGCTACACCTTC.